This TCR beta chain is drawn from a study of PD-L1 blockade in urothelial cancer. As to time point: peripheral blood 6 weeks after treatment start. CDR1 LNHDA and CDR2 SQIVND come from the germline V gene (reference sequence). The V end was cut by 6 bases, the J end by 1 base, with 9 bases between. The CDR3 is made up of 14 amino acids. Repertoires were generated with immunoSEQ multiplex PCR, while TCRdb's copy carries only in-frame clones and drops some. The sample holds 50,000 or so clones; approximately 86% are singletons and the top ten take under 11%. This chain connects TRBV19 to TRBJ2-2; perhaps TRBD1 as D (6 bases). The receptor's source is a man aged 55 to 70 with urothelial cancer. Sequenced here: PBMCs, sampled around atezolizumab (anti-PD-L1) treatment. The CDR3 spells CASRVTGNTGELFF. The DNA for the CDR3 is TGTGCCAGTAGGGTGACAGGGAACACCGGGGAGCTGTTTTTT.